This TCR beta chain derives from a study of shared clonotypes between healthy human individuals. Overall study findings and caveats: Though the depth was large, rarefaction showed that sorted-subset sequencing was incomplete.

Each cell subset's genomic DNA was divided evenly among several immunoSEQ plates. Assay used: immunoSEQ multiplex PCR; TCRdb lists only in-frame clones, some missing. Here the sample spans about 820,000 clones, approximately 92% being singletons. A note on this clone: Its cognate antigen is unknown.

Selected positively for CCR7 and CD45RO-negative, naive CD8 cells excluded terminally differentiated effector memory CD45RA+ cells. This CDR3 has 15 residues. CDR1 SGHDT and CDR2 YYEEEE come from the germline V gene. V lost 4 bases and J lost 6; bases outside the gene matches: 8. This chain joins TRBV5-6 and TRBJ2-2; TRBD1 aligns across 8 bases. The sequencing sample was made of naive CD8+ T cells sorted from blood. This sequence originates from a young man in good health. The CDR3 is CASSRLTGVPGELFF. The CDR3 coding sequence is TGTGCCAGCAGCAGATTGACAGGGGTACCCGGGGAGCTGTTTTTT.